This is a list of T cell receptor beta chains from one sample in a study of cytomegalovirus exposure and HLA in healthy donors. Using immunoSEQ multiplex PCR, the repertoire was profiled, and TCRdb retains in-frame clones only, with some absent. The sample lists some 200,000 clones, 75% to 90% occurring once. The sequenced material came from PBMCs. The receptors were gathered from a woman under 30 in good health and CMV-seronegative. Both conserved end residues are part of each CDR3. The order of the fields is J gene, V gene, D gene, clone size, CDR3 protein, CDR3 DNA. A D gene is named only where the DNA matches it firmly. The size field is filled for only some rows; it gives once, few, many or a size class.

TRBJ1-2 | TRBV6-1 | . | . | CASSDANRVHGYTF | TGTGCCAGCAGTGATGCCAACAGGGTTCATGGCTACACCTTC
TRBJ2-1 | TRBV30 | . | . | CAWAELDEQFF | TGTGCCTGGGCCGAACTAGATGAGCAGTTCTTC
TRBJ1-2 | TRBV5-4 | . | . | CASSLAQLNYGYTF | TGTGCCAGCAGCTTGGCACAGCTAAACTATGGCTACACCTTC
TRBJ1-2 | TRBV28 | . | . | CASRTGLSYGYTF | TGTGCCAGCAGAACAGGGCTGAGCTATGGCTACACCTTC
TRBJ2-4 | TRBV28 | . | . | CASSPTLRGPAKNIQYF | TGTGCCAGCAGCCCTACTCTTAGAGGCCCCGCCAAAAACATTCAGTACTTC
TRBJ1-5 | TRBV28 | TRBD1 | . | CASSGTGTGGQPQHF | TGTGCCAGCAGTGGGACCGGGACAGGGGGTCAGCCCCAGCATTTT
TRBJ2-2 | TRBV6-5 | TRBD1 | . | CASSWDRETGELFF | TGTGCCAGCAGTTGGGACAGGGAGACCGGGGAGCTGTTTTTT
TRBJ2-7 | TRBV28 | TRBD2 | . | CASSLGTSGSLYEQYF | TGTGCCAGCAGTTTAGGGACTAGCGGGAGTCTGTACGAGCAGTACTTC
TRBJ2-7 | TRBV5-6 | TRBD1 | once | CASRAAGTGMYEQYF | TGTGCCAGCAGGGCGGCCGGGACAGGAATGTACGAGCAGTACTTC
TRBJ2-7 | TRBV7-9 | TRBD2 | . | CASSFGGSIPYEQYF | TGTGCCAGCAGCTTCGGCGGGAGTATCCCCTACGAGCAGTACTTC
TRBJ2-7 | TRBV18 | TRBD1 | . | CASSPQRDRVISYEQYF | TGTGCCAGCTCACCTCAACGGGACAGGGTTATTAGCTACGAGCAGTACTTC
TRBJ1-1 | TRBV7-9 | . | once | CSSGFGGGTNTEAFF | TGTTCCAGCGGATTTGGGGGGGGGACGAACACTGAAGCTTTCTTT
TRBJ1-1 | TRBV13 | TRBD1 | few | CASSTYRGMNTEAFF | TGTGCCAGCAGCACCTACAGGGGGATGAACACTGAAGCTTTCTTT
TRBJ1-2 | TRBV7-2 | . | . | CASSLVLGGFRDYGYTF | TGTGCCAGCAGCTTAGTATTGGGGGGATTCCGGGATTATGGCTACACCTTC
TRBJ1-4 | TRBV28 | TRBD1 | . | CASSSPGTGGEKLFF | TGTGCCAGCAGTTCCCCCGGGACAGGGGGGGAAAAACTGTTTTTT
TRBJ2-5 | TRBV28 | TRBD1 | . | CASRLDRVQETQYF | TGTGCCAGCAGATTGGACAGGGTCCAAGAGACCCAGTACTTC
TRBJ1-3 | TRBV5-1 | . | once | CATRRGGVEDTIYF | TGCGCCACCCGCCGCGGCGGGGTCGAGGACACCATATATTTT
TRBJ2-1 | TRBV13 | TRBD1 | . | CASSLVGTGHYNEQFF | TGTGCCAGCAGCTTAGTCGGGACAGGCCATTACAATGAGCAGTTCTTC
TRBJ2-1 | TRBV30 | TRBD2 | . | CAWSYGGGNEQFF | TGTGCCTGGAGTTATGGCGGGGGCAATGAGCAGTTCTTC
TRBJ2-3 | TRBV5-1 | . | . | CASSLWGPSTDTQYF | TGCGCCAGCAGCTTGTGGGGGCCTAGCACAGATACGCAGTATTTT
TRBJ2-2 | TRBV30 | . | . | CAWRKFGRANTGELFF | TGTGCCTGGAGGAAGTTTGGCAGGGCGAACACCGGGGAGCTGTTTTTT
TRBJ2-2 | TRBV27 | . | . | CASSPTGAGELFF | TGTGCCAGCAGTCCCACGGGGGCCGGGGAGCTGTTTTTT
TRBJ2-3 | TRBV6-5 | . | . | CASSYAASTDTQYF | TGTGCCAGCAGTTACGCGGCTAGCACAGATACGCAGTATTTT